This T cell receptor beta chain was profiled in a study of blood T cell repertoires in COVID-19 (dated by TCRdb to the early 2020s). With respect to the entire study: Collaborator samples came from the United States, Italy and Spain and covered acute and convalescent phases of COVID-19. The repertoires were made available in a free public database intended to serve as a resource for research on the immune response to SARS-CoV-2. HLA class I and class II types, where available, came from metadata supplied by the sample provider rather than from assay-based typing. Samples came from the ongoing ImmuneRACE study (first 160 participants) plus 1,254 subjects from 6 global collaborators. The material from the prospective study consisted of cDNA or gDNA derived from T cells, B-cell-depleted T cells, or PBMCs. The dataset comprised deeply sampled blood TCRbeta repertoires from subjects exposed to, actively infected with, or recovered from COVID-19. A de-identified subject ID, COVID-19 status, age in years and sex were almost always included in the sample metadata. The research as a whole found: Clinical and demographic metadata were provided uncurated, with the amount varying by source and participant.

The immunoSEQ Assay, a bias-controlled multiplex PCR, was used to amplify TCRbeta CDR3 regions from genomic DNA. The paper's processing steps were these. The number of nucleated cells in each sample was estimated by amplification of reference gene primers within the assay. Sequence reads were collapsed and filtered to measure the absolute abundance of every unique TCRbeta CDR3 rearrangement. For each sample, productive Simpson clonality was calculated by taking the square root of Simpson's diversity index across productive rearrangements. Not all clones reach the TCRdb copy of this immuneACCESS table, which keeps in-frame sequences only. Checked studies attribute under half of the gap to unresolved V genes and leave the rest unexplained. V, J and clone size derive from that table, while D and trimming were established from the DNA sequence. Counted in this sample were about 120,000 clones; about 80% of them appeared once. 3.5% to 4.5% of the sample goes to the ten largest clones.

As regards this clone: Its antigen is unknown. No base qualities exist here, and no much larger clone lies one base off it.

Each collaborating institution followed its own protocols to collect whole blood in K2EDTA tubes. Collaborator samples were shipped for TCRbeta analysis as frozen whole blood, isolated PBMCs, or DNA extracted from either sample type. This receptor was identified in a woman aged 80 or over with acute or convalescent COVID-19. The sample was peripheral blood.

The CDR3: CASSPQGDRGSPLHF. The nucleotide sequence reads as follows: TGTGCCAGCAGCCCACAAGGAGACAGGGGTTCACCCCTCCACTTT. The chain is encoded by TRBV9 joined to TRBJ1-6; 8 bases in between match TRBD1. V is pruned by 4 bases and J by 9 bases, leaving 9 bases of the junction without a gene match. Including the terminal cysteine and phenylalanine, the CDR3 comprises 15 residues. The entry retains the CDR3 DNA only, 45 bases that are in frame from base 1. Reading the germline V gene gives CDR1 SGDLS and CDR2 YYNGEE.